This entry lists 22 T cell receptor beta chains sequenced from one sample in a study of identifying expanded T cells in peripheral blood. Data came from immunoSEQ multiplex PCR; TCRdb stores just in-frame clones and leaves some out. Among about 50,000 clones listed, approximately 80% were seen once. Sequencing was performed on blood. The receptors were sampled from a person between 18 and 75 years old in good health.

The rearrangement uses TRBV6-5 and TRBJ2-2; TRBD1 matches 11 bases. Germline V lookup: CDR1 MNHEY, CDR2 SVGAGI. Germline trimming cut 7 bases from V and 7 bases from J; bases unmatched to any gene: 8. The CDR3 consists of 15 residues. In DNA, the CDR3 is TGTGCCAGCACCCGGACAGGGGGCTGGGGCGGGGAGCTGTTTTTT. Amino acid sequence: CASTRTGGWGGELFF.

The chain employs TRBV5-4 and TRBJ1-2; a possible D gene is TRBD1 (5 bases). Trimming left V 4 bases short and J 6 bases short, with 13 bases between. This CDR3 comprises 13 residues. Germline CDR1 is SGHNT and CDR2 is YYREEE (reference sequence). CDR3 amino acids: CASSVPGSHGYTF. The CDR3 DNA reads TGTGCCAGCAGCGTGCCAGGGTCCCATGGCTACACCTTC.

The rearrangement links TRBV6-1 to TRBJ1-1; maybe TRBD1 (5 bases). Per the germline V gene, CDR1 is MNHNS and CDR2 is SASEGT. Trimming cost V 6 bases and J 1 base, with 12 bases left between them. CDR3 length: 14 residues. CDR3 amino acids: CASRSGLENTEAFF. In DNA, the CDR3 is TGTGCCAGCAGGTCGGGACTGGAGAACACTGAAGCTTTCTTT.

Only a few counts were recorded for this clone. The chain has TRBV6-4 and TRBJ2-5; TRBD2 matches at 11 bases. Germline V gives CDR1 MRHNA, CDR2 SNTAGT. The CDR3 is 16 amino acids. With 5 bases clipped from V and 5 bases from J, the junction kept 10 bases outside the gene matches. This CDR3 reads CASSSPLLAGGETQYF. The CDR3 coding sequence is TGTGCCAGCAGTTCCCCCTTGCTAGCGGGGGGTGAGACCCAGTACTTC.

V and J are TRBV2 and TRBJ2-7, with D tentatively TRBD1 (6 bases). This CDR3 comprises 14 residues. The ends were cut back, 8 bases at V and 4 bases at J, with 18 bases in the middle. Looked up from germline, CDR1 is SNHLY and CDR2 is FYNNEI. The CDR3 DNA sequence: TGTGCCAGCCCCTGTTCCCAGGGGCCGTACGAGCAGTACGTC. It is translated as CASPCSQGPYEQYV.

CDR3 sequence reads: CASSRTSGRPDTQYF. The CDR3 DNA reads as TGTGCCAGCAGCCGAACTAGCGGGAGACCAGATACGCAGTATTTT. This chain links TRBV13 with TRBJ2-3, with 11 bases lining up with TRBD2. V trimming: 5 bases; J trimming: 4 bases; junction bases outside the gene matches: 5. This CDR3 is built from 15 residues. Germline V CDR1 and CDR2: PRHDT, FYEKMQ (reference sequence).

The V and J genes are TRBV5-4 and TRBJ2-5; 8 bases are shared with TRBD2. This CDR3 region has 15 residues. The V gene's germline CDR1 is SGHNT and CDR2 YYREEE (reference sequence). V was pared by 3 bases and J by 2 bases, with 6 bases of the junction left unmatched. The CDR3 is CASSSERLAQETQYF. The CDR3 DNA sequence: TGTGCCAGCAGCTCCGAAAGACTAGCGCAAGAGACCCAGTACTTC.

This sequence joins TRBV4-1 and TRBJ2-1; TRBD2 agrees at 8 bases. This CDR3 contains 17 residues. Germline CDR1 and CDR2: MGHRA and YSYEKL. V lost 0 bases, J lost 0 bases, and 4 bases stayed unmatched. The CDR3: CASSQDFGGVSYNEQFF. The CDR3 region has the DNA TGCGCCAGCAGCCAAGATTTCGGGGGGGTCTCCTACAATGAGCAGTTCTTC.

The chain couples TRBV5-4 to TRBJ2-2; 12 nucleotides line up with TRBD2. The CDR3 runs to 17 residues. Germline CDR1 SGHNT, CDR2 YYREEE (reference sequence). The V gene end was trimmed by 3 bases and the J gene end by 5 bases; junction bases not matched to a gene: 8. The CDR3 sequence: CASSSQTLAGGTGELFF. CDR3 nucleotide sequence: TGTGCCAGCAGCTCGCAGACACTAGCGGGGGGTACCGGGGAGCTGTTTTTT.

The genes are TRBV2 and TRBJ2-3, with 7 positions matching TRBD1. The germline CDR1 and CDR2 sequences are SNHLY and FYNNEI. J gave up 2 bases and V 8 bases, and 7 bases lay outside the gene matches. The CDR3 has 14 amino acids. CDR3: CASEADRNTDTQYF. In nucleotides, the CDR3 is TGTGCCAGCGAAGCGGACAGGAACACAGATACGCAGTATTTT.

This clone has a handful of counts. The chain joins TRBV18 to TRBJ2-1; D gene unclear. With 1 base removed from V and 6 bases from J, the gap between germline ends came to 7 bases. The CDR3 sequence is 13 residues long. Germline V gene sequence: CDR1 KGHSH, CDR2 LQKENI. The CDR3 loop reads CASSPLDGNEQFF. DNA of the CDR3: TGTGCCAGCTCACCACTTGATGGCAATGAGCAGTTCTTC.

CDR3 residues: CASSRGSGFNYGYTF. The CDR3 bases are TGTGCCAGCAGCCGCGGGTCTGGCTTTAACTATGGCTACACCTTC. The chain recombines TRBV9 with TRBJ1-2; D ambiguous. There are 15 residues in the CDR3. V gave up 4 bases and J gave up 1 base, with 14 bases separating them. Germline V gene lookup returns CDR1 SGDLS and CDR2 YYNGEE.

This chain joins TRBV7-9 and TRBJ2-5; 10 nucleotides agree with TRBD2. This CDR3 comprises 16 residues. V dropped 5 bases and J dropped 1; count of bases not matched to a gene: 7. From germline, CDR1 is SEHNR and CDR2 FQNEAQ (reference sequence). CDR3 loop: CASSPKSSGGQETQYF. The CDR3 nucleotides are TGTGCCAGCAGCCCAAAATCTAGCGGGGGCCAAGAGACCCAGTACTTC.

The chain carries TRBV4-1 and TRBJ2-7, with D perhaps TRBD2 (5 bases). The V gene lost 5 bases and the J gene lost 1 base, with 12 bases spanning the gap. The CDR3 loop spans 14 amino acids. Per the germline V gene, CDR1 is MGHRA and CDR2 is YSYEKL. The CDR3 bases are TGCGCCAGCAGCACCTGGACTTCTTCCTACGAGCAGTACTTC. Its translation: CASSTWTSSYEQYF.

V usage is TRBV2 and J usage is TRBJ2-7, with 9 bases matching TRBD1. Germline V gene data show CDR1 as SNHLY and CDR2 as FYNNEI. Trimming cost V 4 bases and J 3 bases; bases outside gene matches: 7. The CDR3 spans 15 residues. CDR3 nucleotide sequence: TGTGCCAGCAGTGTAAAGGGACAGGGCGTCTACGAGCAGTACGTC. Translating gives CASSVKGQGVYEQYV.

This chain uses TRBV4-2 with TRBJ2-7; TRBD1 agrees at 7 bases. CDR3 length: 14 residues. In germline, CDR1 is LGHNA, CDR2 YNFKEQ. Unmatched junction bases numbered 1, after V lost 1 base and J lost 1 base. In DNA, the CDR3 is TGTGCCAGCAGCCAAGGGGGACAGTCCTACGAGCAGTACTTC. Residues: CASSQGGQSYEQYF.

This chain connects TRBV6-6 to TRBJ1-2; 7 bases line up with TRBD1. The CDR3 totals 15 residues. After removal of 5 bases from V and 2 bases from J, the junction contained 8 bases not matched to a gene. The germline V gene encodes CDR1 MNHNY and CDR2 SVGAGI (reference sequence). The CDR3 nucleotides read TGTGCCAGCAGTAACCGGGACAGTAAGAACTATGGCTACACCTTC. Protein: CASSNRDSKNYGYTF.

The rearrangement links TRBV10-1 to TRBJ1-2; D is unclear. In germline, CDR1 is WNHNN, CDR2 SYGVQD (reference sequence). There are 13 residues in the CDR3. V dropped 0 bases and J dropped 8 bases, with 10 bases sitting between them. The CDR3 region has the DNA TGCGCCAGCAGTGAGTCGAGAGGGTACGGCTACACCTTC. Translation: CASSESRGYGYTF.

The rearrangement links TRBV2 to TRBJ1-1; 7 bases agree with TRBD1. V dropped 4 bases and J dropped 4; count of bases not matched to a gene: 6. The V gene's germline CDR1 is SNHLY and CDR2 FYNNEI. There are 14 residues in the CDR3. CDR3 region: CASSGEGAGTEAFF. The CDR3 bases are TGTGCCAGCAGTGGAGAGGGGGCCGGCACTGAAGCTTTCTTT.

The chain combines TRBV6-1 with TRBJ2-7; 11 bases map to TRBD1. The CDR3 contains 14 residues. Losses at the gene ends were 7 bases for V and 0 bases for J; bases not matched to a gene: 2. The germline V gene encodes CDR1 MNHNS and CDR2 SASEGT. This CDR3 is CASKDRGPSYEQYF. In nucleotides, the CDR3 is TGTGCCAGCAAGGACAGGGGGCCCTCCTACGAGCAGTACTTC.

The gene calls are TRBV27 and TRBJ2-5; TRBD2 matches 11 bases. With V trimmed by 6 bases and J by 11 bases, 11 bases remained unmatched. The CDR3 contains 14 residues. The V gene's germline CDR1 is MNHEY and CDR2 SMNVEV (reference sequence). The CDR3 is CASRRLAGGGEQYF. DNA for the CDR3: TGTGCCAGCAGACGGCTAGCGGGAGGTGGGGAGCAGTACTTC.

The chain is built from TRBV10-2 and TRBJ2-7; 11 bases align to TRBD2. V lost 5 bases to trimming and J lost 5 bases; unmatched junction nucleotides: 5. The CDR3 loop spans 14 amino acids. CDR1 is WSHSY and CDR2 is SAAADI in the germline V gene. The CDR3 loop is CASSPLAGADEQYF. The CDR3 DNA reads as TGCGCCAGCAGTCCACTAGCGGGGGCGGACGAGCAGTACTTC.